Given below is one T cell receptor beta chain in context. This entry comes from a study of blood T cell repertoires in COVID-19. About the research overall: Samples representing acute and convalescent COVID-19 were sourced from the United States, Italy and Spain. Sample material is recorded as cDNA or gDNA derived from T cells, B-cell-depleted T cells, or PBMCs.

Authors' analysis steps: Using reference gene primer amplification, nucleated cell counts were estimated. TCRdb's table, derived via immunoSEQ multiplex PCR, lists solely in-frame clones and lacks some. That table gives V, J and clone size, and the DNA gave D and trimming. The sample lists approximately 200,000 clones, more than 65% seen once, with around 3% in the top ten. The CDR3 contains 14 residues. With 4 bases clipped from V and 4 bases from J, the junction kept 5 bases outside the gene matches. Germline V gene data show CDR1 as SGHRS and CDR2 as YFSETQ. The rearrangement uses TRBV5-1 and TRBJ2-7, with TRBD2 matching over 10 bases. This sequence originates from a woman in her 30s who had recovered from COVID-19. Sequencing was performed on peripheral blood. The CDR3 region is CASSTELAGYEQYF. Here the CDR3 DNA reads TGCGCCAGCAGCACCGAACTAGCGGGGTACGAGCAGTACTTC.